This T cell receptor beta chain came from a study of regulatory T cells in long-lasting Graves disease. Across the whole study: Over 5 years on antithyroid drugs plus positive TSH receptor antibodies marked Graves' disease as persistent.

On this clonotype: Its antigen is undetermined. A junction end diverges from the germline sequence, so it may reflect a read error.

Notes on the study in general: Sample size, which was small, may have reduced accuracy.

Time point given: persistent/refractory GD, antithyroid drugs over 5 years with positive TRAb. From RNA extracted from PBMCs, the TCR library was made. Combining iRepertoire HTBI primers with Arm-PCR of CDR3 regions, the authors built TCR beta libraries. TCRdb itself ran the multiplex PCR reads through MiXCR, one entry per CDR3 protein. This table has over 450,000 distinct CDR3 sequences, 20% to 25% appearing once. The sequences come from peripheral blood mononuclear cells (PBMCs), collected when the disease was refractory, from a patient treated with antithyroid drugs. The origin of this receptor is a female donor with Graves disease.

The CDR3 region has the DNA TGCAATGCTAGAGATTTCGTGGGCTTTGCCGGGGAGCTGTTTTTT. Encoded protein: CNARDFVGFAGELFF. The V gene is TRBV20-1, the J gene TRBJ2-2, with D unresolved. Germline V CDR1 and CDR2: DFQATT, SNEGSKA (reference sequence). CDR3 length equals 15 residues.